A single T cell receptor beta chain is shown here with its context. Profiling relied on immunoSEQ multiplex PCR, and the TCRdb table lists in-frame clones only, not all of them. This sample yields 70,000 to 85,000 clones, of which roughly nine tenths are seen a single time; about 5% belongs to the top ten. This CDR3 spans 13 amino acids. Trimming removed 2 bases from V and 0 bases from J, with 5 bases in between. The germline gives CDR1 MNHEY, CDR2 SVGAGI. This sample is drawn from a study of OX40 agonist ivuxolimab in advanced cancers. The sequencing used CD4+ or CD8+ T cells sorted from blood, collected in a trial of the OX40 agonist ivuxolimab. The chain recombines TRBV6-5 with TRBJ2-7; D is ambiguous. The receptor was isolated from an adult with an advanced solid tumor such as melanoma, head and neck, liver or kidney cancer. The CDR3 DNA reads as TGTGCCAGCAGTTACGGCCTCTCCTACGAGCAGTACTTC. Translation gives CASSYGLSYEQYF.